The text below deals with one T cell receptor (beta chain). This clonotype was counted only a few times. Its antigen is currently not known. The input lacks base qualities; no much larger clone sits a single base away. Receptor libraries were prepared by RT-PCR. The run used an Illumina HiSeq 2500. Starting from the raw public reads, TCRdb applied fastp trimming at Q25, assembled clones with MiXCR and retained in-frame beta chains. One record per CDR3 amino acid sequence lists the most common genes and DNA. The sample records about 780,000 distinct CDR3 sequences, 18% of which are singletons. Of the sample, roughly 10% falls within the top ten clones. The germline V end is reduced by 5 bases and the J end by 0 bases; junction bases left unmatched: 5. Counted from cysteine to phenylalanine, this CDR3 has 16 amino acids. The retained sequence is limited to the CDR3, 48 bases, with the frame set at the first base. CDR1 and CDR2, per the germline V gene, are SGHTA and FQGNSA.

The data are from a study of response to subunit inactivated influenza vaccine (dated by TCRdb to between 2018 and 2020). With respect to the entire study: The study used deep quantitative T cell receptor repertoire profiling to track responses to a trivalent subunit inactivated influenza vaccine. Results the study describes overall, beyond this receptor: The authors suggested that each seasonal influenza vaccination may recruit only a limited number of new T cells.

Recombination connected TRBV7-2 to TRBJ2-1, and TRBD2 aligns with 9 junction nucleotides. The origin of this receptor is a man aged 50-59 years who received an inactivated influenza vaccine. Donor details come from another sample of the same person, matched by shared clones. The source material was PBMCs from blood, sampled 4 to 6 days after vaccination. The DNA sequence is TGTGCCAGCAGCCTTAGCGGGGGCCTCTCCTACAATGAGCAGTTCTTC. Its amino acids are CASSLSGGLSYNEQFF.